This record covers a single TCR beta chain. Antigen specificity is unknown. Only in-frame clones appear in the TCRdb table, and some are missing; sequencing was by immunoSEQ multiplex PCR. The top ten clones hold more than 9.5% of a sample with over 20,000 clones, approximately 90% of them seen once. This sample was taken from a study of lymphopenia after photon versus proton radiotherapy. Study-level points and caveats: Relative stability marked proton patients; photon patients lost diversity and naive cells. Better survival with proton therapy was suggested as possible, not demonstrated. Larger post-nadir TCR diversity loss correlated inversely with survival in deceased patients. After the lymphocyte nadir, photon-treated repertoires showed oligoclonal expansion, especially of CD8+ Temra cells.

The sequences come from peripheral blood, collected from a patient treated with proton-based radiotherapy. This receptor was taken from a man older than 75 with esophageal cancer.

CDR3 amino acids: CSVEFRDRGLLEQYF. As DNA, the CDR3 is TGCAGCGTTGAATTTCGAGACAGGGGGCTTCTCGAGCAGTACTTC. V gene TRBV29-1 combines with J gene TRBJ2-7, with TRBD1 matching 10 bases. V lost 2 bases to trimming and J lost 6 bases; unmatched junction nucleotides: 10. The CDR3 is 15 residues long. The germline CDR1 and CDR2 sequences are SQVTM and ANQGSEA.